This is a list of T cell receptor beta chains from one sample in a study of response to subunit inactivated influenza vaccine. TCRdb re-called the RT-PCR reads with MiXCR, one entry per CDR3 protein. Of about 170,000 distinct CDR3 sequences in the sample, roughly 12% were seen once. This sample also appeared in a second study, on T cells expressing NK-cell markers.

The source material was CD8+ T cells sorted from PBMCs, sampled 11 to 12 days after vaccination. The receptors come from a man aged 45-65 years who received an inactivated influenza vaccine. Each CDR3 is given without its conserved first and last residue. Each record gives: CDR3 length, V gene, CDR3 protein.

CDR3 length: 11
V gene: TRBV6-2/TRBV6-3
CDR3 protein: ASTLGVRTEAF

CDR3 length: 11
V gene: TRBV7-9
CDR3 protein: ASSLQWGGEAF

CDR3 length: 13
V gene: TRBV28
CDR3 protein: ASSLAGSGVNEQF

CDR3 length: 13
V gene: TRBV6-5
CDR3 protein: ASSYSTFGDSPLH

CDR3 length: 13
V gene: TRBV7-8
CDR3 protein: ASSLSGSSYNEQF

CDR3 length: 15
V gene: TRBV20-1
CDR3 protein: SARVDSGGLNTGELF

CDR3 length: 16
V gene: TRBV20-1
CDR3 protein: SARPALGQTQMNEKLF

CDR3 length: 11
V gene: TRBV27
CDR3 protein: ASRPAGNNEQF

CDR3 length: 18
V gene: TRBV28
CDR3 protein: ASRPEPGLAGGRPRNEQF

CDR3 length: 12
V gene: TRBV20-1
CDR3 protein: SARGQGHQETQY

CDR3 length: 10
V gene: TRBV10-2
CDR3 protein: ASSVVTYEQY

CDR3 length: 15
V gene: TRBV5-6
CDR3 protein: ASSLNVGGPTYYGYT

CDR3 length: 12
V gene: TRBV7-6
CDR3 protein: ASTISIRSGEQF

CDR3 length: 14
V gene: TRBV27
CDR3 protein: ASSLLLPRVTDTQY

CDR3 length: 13
V gene: TRBV18
CDR3 protein: ASSPPFTFLNTQY

CDR3 length: 16
V gene: TRBV4-3
CDR3 protein: ASSQDEGPQGARYEQY

CDR3 length: 10
V gene: TRBV2
CDR3 protein: ASSDAQETQY

CDR3 length: 12
V gene: TRBV5-6
CDR3 protein: ASSSRGSDYEQY

CDR3 length: 13
V gene: TRBV20-1
CDR3 protein: SARGLEGPYNEQF

CDR3 length: 14
V gene: TRBV5-5
CDR3 protein: ASSAPGLAGYNEQF

CDR3 length: 10
V gene: TRBV10-3
CDR3 protein: AISDQVIEQY

CDR3 length: 14
V gene: TRBV7-8
CDR3 protein: ASSLESGTVNEKLF

CDR3 length: 12
V gene: TRBV4-2
CDR3 protein: ASSSIGRAETQY

CDR3 length: 11
V gene: TRBV7-2
CDR3 protein: ASSLTQDYEQY

CDR3 length: 12
V gene: TRBV27
CDR3 protein: ASSPLGAPDGYT

CDR3 length: 13
V gene: TRBV12-3/TRBV12-4
CDR3 protein: ASSPIGGVTGELF

CDR3 length: 13
V gene: TRBV4-1
CDR3 protein: ASSQDQVRYYEQY

CDR3 length: 9
V gene: TRBV12-3/TRBV12-4
CDR3 protein: ASRREETQY

CDR3 length: 15
V gene: TRBV3-1
CDR3 protein: ASSQDPSGNSNQPQH

CDR3 length: 14
V gene: TRBV9
CDR3 protein: ASSVGTGGSYNEQF

CDR3 length: 14
V gene: TRBV12-5
CDR3 protein: ASGEHRARSYNEQF

CDR3 length: 13
V gene: TRBV10-3
CDR3 protein: AISEVRDRRLGYT

CDR3 length: 10
V gene: TRBV6-5
CDR3 protein: ASSTDTGELF

CDR3 length: 16
V gene: TRBV21-1
CDR3 protein: ASSRTSGRAAGTDTQY

CDR3 length: 11
V gene: TRBV12-3/TRBV12-4
CDR3 protein: ASSPYLTGELF

CDR3 length: 12
V gene: TRBV7-9
CDR3 protein: ASSLAGAGNIQY

CDR3 length: 12
V gene: TRBV10-3
CDR3 protein: AIQGGGAYNEQF

CDR3 length: 13
V gene: TRBV7-9
CDR3 protein: ASSQGQGLGNTIY

CDR3 length: 11
V gene: TRBV6-2/TRBV6-3
CDR3 protein: ASSYSTVGTQY

CDR3 length: 11
V gene: TRBV10-3
CDR3 protein: AISGTQGTEAF

CDR3 length: 14
V gene: TRBV3-1
CDR3 protein: ASSQGVGGGYNEQF

CDR3 length: 13
V gene: TRBV28
CDR3 protein: ASSLGGRVGDTQY

CDR3 length: 14
V gene: TRBV12-3/TRBV12-4
CDR3 protein: ASSSTRTGYQETQY

CDR3 length: 13
V gene: TRBV29-1
CDR3 protein: SVDRPDFSVETQY

CDR3 length: 13
V gene: TRBV4-3
CDR3 protein: ASSQEDGRNYGYT

CDR3 length: 13
V gene: TRBV12-3/TRBV12-4
CDR3 protein: ASSGLAGSTDTQY